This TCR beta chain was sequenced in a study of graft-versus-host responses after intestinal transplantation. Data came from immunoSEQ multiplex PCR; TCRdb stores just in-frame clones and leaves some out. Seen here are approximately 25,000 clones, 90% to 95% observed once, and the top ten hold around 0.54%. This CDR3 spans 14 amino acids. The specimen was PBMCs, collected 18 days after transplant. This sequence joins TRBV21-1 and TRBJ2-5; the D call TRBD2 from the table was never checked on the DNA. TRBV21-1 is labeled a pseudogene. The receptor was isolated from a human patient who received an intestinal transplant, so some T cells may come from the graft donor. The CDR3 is CASSKDRAGDVQYF. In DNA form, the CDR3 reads TGTGCCAGCAGCAAGGATCGAGCGGGGGATGTCCAGTACTTC.